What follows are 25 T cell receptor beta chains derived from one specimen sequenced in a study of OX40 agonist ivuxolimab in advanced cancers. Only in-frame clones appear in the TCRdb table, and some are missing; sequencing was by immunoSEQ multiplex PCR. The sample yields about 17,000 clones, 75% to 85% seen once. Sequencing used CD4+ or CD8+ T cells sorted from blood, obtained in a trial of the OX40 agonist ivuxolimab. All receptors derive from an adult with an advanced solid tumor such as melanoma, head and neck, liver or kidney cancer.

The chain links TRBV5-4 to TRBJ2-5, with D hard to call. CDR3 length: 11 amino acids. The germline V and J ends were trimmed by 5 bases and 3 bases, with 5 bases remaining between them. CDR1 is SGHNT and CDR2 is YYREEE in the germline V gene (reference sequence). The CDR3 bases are TGTGCCAGCAGGGCAGAAGAGACCCAGTACTTC. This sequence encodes CASRAEETQYF.

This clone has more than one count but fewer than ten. The CDR3 spells CASSLLGGGNGYTF. The CDR3 DNA reads as TGTGCCAGCAGCCTCCTGGGGGGAGGAAACGGCTACACCTTC. The rearrangement joins TRBV28 to TRBJ1-2; D perhaps matches TRBD1 (5 bases). Trimming took 6 bases from V and 8 from J, leaving 19 bases between them. The CDR3 has 14 residues. The germline V gene has CDR1 MDHEN and CDR2 SYDVKM.

As DNA, the CDR3 is TGTGCCAGCAGCCCTACCTACAATGAGCAGTTCTTC. This gives the protein CASSPTYNEQFF. The J gene is TRBJ2-1, the V gene TRBV7-2; no definite D call. CDR1 and CDR2 (germline): SGHTA, FQGNSA. The CDR3 runs to 12 residues. The V end was cut by 5 bases, the J end by 2 bases, with 4 bases between.

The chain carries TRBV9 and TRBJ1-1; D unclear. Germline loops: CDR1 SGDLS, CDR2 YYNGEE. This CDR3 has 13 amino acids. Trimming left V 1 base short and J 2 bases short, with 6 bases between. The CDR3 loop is CASSVHPNTEAFF. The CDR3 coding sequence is TGTGCCAGCAGCGTACACCCAAACACTGAAGCTTTCTTT.

CDR3 nucleotides: TGTGCCAGCAAGGGACAGCAAACCTATGGCTACACCTTC. Translated: CASKGQQTYGYTF. V usage is TRBV9 and J usage is TRBJ1-2; 7 nucleotides line up with TRBD1. The germline V gene encodes CDR1 SGDLS and CDR2 YYNGEE. The CDR3 loop spans 13 amino acids. Germline trimming cut 6 bases from V and 4 bases from J; bases unmatched to any gene: 6.

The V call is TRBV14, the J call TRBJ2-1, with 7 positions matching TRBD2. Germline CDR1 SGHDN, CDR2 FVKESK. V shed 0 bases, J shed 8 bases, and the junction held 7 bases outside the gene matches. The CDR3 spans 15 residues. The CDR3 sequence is CASSQELSAGDEQFF. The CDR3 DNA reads TGTGCCAGCAGCCAAGAATTGTCCGCGGGGGATGAGCAGTTCTTC.

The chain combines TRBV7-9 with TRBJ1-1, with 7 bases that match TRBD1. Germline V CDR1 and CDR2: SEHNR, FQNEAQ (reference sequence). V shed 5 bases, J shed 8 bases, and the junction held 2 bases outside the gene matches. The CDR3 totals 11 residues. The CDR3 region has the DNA TGTGCCAGCAGCCTGGACAGGGAAGCTTTCTTT. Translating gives CASSLDREAFF.

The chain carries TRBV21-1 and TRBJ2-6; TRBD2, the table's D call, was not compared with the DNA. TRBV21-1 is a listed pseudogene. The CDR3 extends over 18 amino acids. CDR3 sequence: CASPRAIRPNSGANVLTF. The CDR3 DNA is TGTGCCAGCCCCAGAGCGATAAGGCCCAACTCTGGGGCCAACGTCCTGACTTTC.

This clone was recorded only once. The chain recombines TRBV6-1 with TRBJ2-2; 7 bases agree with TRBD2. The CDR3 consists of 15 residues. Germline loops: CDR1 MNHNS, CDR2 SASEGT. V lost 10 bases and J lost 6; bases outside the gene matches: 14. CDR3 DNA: TGTGCCAACCGAGGGAGGGTAGCGGGTTCCGGGGAGCTGTTTTTT. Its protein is CANRGRVAGSGELFF.

CDR3 DNA sequence: TGTGCCAGCAGTGCCGGGACGGGTTTTATCGGCTCCTACGAGCAGTACTTC. Translation gives CASSAGTGFIGSYEQYF. The chain couples TRBV28 to TRBJ2-7; D possibly uses TRBD1 or TRBD2 (5 bases each). Between the trimmed V and J ends, which lost 5 bases and 0 bases, there was a span of 20 bases. Germline CDR1 MDHEN, CDR2 SYDVKM. The CDR3 is made up of 17 amino acids. Full variable domain (missing parts from reference TRBV28 and TRBJ2-7): DVKVTQSSRYLVKRTGEKVFLECVQDMDHENMFWYRQDPGLGLRLIYFSYDVKMKEKGDIPEGYSVSREKKERFSLILESASTNQTSMYLCASSAGTGFIGSYEQYFGPGTRLTVT.

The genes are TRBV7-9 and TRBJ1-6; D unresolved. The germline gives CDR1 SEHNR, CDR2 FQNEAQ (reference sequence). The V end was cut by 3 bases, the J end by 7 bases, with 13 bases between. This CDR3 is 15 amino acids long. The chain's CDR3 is CASSFWTSVNSPLHF. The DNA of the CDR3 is TGTGCCAGCAGCTTCTGGACTTCAGTAAATTCACCCCTCCACTTT. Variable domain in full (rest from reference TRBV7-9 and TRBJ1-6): DTGVSQNPRHKITKRGQNVTFRCDPISEHNRLYWYRQTLGQGPEFLTYFQNEAQLEKSRLLSDRFSAERPKGSFSTLEIQRTEQGDSAMYLCASSFWTSVNSPLHFGNGTRLTVT.

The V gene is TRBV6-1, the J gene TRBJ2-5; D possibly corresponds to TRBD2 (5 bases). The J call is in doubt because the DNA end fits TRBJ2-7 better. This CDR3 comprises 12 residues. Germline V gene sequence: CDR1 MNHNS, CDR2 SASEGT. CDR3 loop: CASSQVRGEQYF. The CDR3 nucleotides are TGTGCCAGCAGCCAGGTACGGGGCGAGCAGTACTTC.

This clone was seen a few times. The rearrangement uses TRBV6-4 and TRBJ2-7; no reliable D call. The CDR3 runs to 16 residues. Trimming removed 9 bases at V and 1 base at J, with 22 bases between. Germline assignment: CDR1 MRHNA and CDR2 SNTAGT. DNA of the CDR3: TGTGCCAGTGAGACCCCCACGGGTCTACATTCCTACGAGCAGTACTTC. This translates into CASETPTGLHSYEQYF.

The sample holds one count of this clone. The CDR3: CSLIYGYTF. The CDR3 DNA is TGCAGTCTTATATATGGCTACACCTTC. The chain is built from TRBV20-1 and TRBJ1-2; D ambiguous. V dropped 8 bases and J dropped 5 bases, with 6 bases sitting between them. Germline V gene lookup returns CDR1 DFQATT and CDR2 SNEGSKA (reference sequence). The CDR3 runs to 9 residues.

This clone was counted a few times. CDR3 nucleotides: TGCGCCAGCGACCACGGCTCGCTAGCCGTAGATACGCAGTATTTT. This translates into CASDHGSLAVDTQYF. The chain employs TRBV5-1 and TRBJ2-3; tentatively, D is TRBD2 (5 bases). The germline V gene encodes CDR1 SGHRS and CDR2 YFSETQ. The CDR3 consists of 15 residues. The V and J ends lost 7 bases and 5 bases respectively, with 20 bases between them. Full variable domain (outside the CDR3, taken from reference TRBV5-1 and TRBJ2-3): KAGVTQTPRYLIKTRGQQVTLSCSPISGHRSVSWYQQTPGQGLQFLFEYFSETQRNKGNFPGRFSGRQFSNSRSEMNVSTLELGDSALYLCASDHGSLAVDTQYFGPGTRLTVL.

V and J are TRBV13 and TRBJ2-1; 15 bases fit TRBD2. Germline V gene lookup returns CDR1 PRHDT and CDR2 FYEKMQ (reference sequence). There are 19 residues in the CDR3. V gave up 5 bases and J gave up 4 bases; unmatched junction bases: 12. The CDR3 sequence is CASSPGLAGGPRLYNEQFF. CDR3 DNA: TGTGCCAGCAGCCCAGGACTAGCGGGGGGGCCGAGGTTATACAATGAGCAGTTCTTC.

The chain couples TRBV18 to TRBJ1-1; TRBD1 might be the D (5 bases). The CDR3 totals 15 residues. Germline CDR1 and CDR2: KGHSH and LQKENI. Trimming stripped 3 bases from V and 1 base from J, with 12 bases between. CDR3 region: CASSPGGAGNTEAFF. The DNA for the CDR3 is TGTGCCAGCTCACCTGGAGGGGCGGGGAACACTGAAGCTTTCTTT.

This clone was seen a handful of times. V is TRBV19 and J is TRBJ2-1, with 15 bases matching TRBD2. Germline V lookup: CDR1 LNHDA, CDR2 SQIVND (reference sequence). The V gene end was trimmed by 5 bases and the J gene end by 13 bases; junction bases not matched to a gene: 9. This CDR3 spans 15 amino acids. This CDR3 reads CASSWTSGRESPQFF. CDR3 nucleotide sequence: TGTGCCAGTAGTTGGACTAGCGGGAGGGAGTCTCCCCAGTTCTTC.

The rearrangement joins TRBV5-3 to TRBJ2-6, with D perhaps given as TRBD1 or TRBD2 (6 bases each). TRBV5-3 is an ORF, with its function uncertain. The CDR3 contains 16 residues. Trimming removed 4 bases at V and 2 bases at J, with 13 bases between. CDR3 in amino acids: CARSKAGGPGANVLTF. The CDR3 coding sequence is TGTGCCAGAAGCAAGGCCGGGGGCCCTGGGGCCAACGTCCTGACTTTC.

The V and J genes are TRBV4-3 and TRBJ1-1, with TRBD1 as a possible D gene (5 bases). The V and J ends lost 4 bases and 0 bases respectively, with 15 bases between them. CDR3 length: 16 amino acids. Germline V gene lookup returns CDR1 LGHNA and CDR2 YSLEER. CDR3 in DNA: TGCGCCAGCAGCCGGGGGAGATGGCAGATGAACACTGAAGCTTTCTTT. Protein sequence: CASSRGRWQMNTEAFF.

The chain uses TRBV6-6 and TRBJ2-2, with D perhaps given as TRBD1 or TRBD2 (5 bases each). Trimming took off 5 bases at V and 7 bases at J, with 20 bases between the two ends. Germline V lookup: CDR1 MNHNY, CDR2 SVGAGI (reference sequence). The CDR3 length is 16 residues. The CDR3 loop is CASSTPGQGVIGELFF. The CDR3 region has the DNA TGTGCCAGCAGTACCCCGGGGCAGGGTGTAATCGGGGAGCTGTTTTTT.

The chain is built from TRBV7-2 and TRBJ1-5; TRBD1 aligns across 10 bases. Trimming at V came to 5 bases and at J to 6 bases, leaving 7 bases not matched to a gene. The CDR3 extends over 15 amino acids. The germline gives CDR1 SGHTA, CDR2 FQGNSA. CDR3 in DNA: TGTGCCAGCAGCCTGGTCGGGACAGGGGCTCAGCCCCAGCATTTT. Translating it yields CASSLVGTGAQPQHF.

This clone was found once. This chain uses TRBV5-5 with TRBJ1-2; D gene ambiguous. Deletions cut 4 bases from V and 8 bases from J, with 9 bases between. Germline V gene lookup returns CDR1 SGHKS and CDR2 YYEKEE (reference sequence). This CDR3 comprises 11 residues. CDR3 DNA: TGTGCCAGCAGCCCGGATAGGGGCTACACCTTC. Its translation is CASSPDRGYTF.

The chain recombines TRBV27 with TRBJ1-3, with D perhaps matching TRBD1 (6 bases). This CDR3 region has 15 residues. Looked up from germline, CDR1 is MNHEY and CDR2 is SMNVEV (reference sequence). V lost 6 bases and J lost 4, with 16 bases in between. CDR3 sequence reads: CASRPRGALGNTIYF. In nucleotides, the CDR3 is TGTGCCAGCAGACCGAGGGGGGCGCTCGGAAACACCATATATTTT.

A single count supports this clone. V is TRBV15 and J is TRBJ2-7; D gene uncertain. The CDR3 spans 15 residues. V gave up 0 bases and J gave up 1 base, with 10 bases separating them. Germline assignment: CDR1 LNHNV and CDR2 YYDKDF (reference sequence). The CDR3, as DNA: TGTGCCACCAGCAGAGATCAGGTTGGATCCTACGAGCAGTACTTC. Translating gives CATSRDQVGSYEQYF.